What follows describes a single T cell receptor beta chain. The same CDR3 is also encoded by other DNA sequences in this sample. The data belong to a study of blood T cell repertoires in COVID-19. Study background: Samples taken during acute and convalescent COVID-19 were collected in the United States, Italy and Spain. T cells, B-cell-depleted T cells, or PBMCs supplied cDNA or gDNA.

Original methodology: Amplified reference gene primers provided the basis for estimating nucleated cell counts. Sequencing used immunoSEQ multiplex PCR; TCRdb keeps in-frame clones, though not all of them. V and J calls and clone size are as listed in that table; D and trimming were resolved from the DNA. Seen here are roughly 200,000 clones, 80% to 90% observed once, and the top ten hold 2.5% to 3.5%. The V end lost 2 bases, the J end lost 0 bases, and 12 bases lay between the germline ends. From germline, CDR1 is SGHKS and CDR2 YYEKEE (reference sequence). CDR3 length: 15 residues. The material sequenced was peripheral blood. The rearrangement links TRBV5-5 to TRBJ2-7; D is possibly TRBD2 (6 bases). The TCR originated in a man aged 55 to 70 with acute or convalescent COVID-19. In nucleotides, the CDR3 is TGTGCCAGCAGCTTATTGGCGGGAAGCTCCTACGAGCAGTACTTC. This codes for CASSLLAGSSYEQYF.